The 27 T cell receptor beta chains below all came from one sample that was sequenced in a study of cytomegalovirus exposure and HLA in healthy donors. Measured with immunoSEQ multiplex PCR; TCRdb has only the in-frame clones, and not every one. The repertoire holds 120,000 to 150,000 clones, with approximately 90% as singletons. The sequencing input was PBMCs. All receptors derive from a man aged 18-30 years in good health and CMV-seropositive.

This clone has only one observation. CDR3: CASKGGGNTGELFF. The CDR3 bases are TGTGCCAGCAAAGGGGGGGGGAACACCGGGGAGCTGTTTTTT. The V gene is TRBV6-5, the J gene TRBJ2-2; D may be TRBD2 (7 bases). In germline, CDR1 is MNHEY, CDR2 SVGAGI. CDR3 size: 14 residues. Deletions cut 7 bases from V and 1 base from J, with 10 bases between.

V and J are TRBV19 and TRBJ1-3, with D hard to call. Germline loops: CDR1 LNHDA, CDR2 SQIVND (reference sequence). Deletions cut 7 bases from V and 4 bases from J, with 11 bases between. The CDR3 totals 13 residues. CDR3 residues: CASTVLEGNTIYF. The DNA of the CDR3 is TGTGCCAGTACCGTCCTAGAAGGAAACACCATATATTTT.

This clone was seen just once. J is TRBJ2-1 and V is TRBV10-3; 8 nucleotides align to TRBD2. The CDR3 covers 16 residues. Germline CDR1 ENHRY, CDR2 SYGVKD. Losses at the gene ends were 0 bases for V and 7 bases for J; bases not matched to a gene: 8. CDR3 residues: CAISESRAGEGNEQFF. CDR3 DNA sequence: TGTGCCATCAGTGAGTCGAGAGCGGGAGAAGGGAATGAGCAGTTCTTC.

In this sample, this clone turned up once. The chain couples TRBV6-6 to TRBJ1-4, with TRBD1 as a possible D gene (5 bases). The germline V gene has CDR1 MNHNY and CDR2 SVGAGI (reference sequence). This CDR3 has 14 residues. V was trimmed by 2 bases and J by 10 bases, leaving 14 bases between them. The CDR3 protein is CASSYDSRSGKLFF. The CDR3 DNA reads TGTGCCAGCAGTTACGACAGCCGCTCCGGAAAACTGTTTTTT.

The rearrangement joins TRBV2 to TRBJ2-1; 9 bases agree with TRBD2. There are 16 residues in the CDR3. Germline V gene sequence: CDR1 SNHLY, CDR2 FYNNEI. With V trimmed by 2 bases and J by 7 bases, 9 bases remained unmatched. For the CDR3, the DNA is TGTGCCAGCAGTGAATTTAGTAGCGGGGGTGGGAATGAGCAGTTCTTC. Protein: CASSEFSSGGGNEQFF.

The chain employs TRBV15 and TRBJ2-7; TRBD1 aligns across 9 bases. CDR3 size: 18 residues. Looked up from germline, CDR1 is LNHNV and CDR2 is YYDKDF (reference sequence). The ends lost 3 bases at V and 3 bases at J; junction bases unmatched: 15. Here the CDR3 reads CATSSPIGGGTGNYEQYF. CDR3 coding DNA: TGTGCCACCAGCAGTCCTATCGGTGGAGGGACAGGGAACTACGAGCAGTACTTC.

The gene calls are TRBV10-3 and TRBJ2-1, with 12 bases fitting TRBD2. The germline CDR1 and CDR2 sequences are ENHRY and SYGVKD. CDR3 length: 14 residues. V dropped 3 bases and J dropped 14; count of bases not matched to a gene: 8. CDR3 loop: CAISDPGLAGREFF. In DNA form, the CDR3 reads TGTGCCATCAGTGACCCGGGACTAGCGGGTCGGGAGTTCTTC.

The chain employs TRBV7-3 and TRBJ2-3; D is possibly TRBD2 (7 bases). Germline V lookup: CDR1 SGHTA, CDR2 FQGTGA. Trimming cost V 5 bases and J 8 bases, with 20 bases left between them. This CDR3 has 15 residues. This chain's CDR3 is CASSPAGHGGGTQYF. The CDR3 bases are TGTGCCAGCAGCCCCGCGGGACATGGCGGGGGTACGCAGTATTTT.

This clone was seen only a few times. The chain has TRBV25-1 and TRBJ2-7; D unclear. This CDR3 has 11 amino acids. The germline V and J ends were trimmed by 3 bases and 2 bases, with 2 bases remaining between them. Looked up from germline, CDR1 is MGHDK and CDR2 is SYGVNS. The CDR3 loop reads CASSDTYEQYF. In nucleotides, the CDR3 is TGTGCCAGCAGTGATACCTACGAGCAGTACTTC.

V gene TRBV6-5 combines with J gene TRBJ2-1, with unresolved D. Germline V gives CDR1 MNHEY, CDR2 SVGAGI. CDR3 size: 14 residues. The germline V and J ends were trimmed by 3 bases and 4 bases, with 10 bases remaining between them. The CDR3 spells CASSYQKTYNEQFF. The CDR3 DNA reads TGTGCCAGCAGTTATCAAAAGACTTACAATGAGCAGTTCTTC.

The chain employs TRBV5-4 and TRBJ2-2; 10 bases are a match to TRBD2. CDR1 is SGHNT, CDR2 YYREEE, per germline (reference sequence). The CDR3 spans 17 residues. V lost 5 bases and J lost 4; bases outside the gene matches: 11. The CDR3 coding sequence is TGTGCCAGCAGTTTTGAACCCCCTAGCGGGGGCACCGGGGAGCTGTTTTTT. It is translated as CASSFEPPSGGTGELFF.

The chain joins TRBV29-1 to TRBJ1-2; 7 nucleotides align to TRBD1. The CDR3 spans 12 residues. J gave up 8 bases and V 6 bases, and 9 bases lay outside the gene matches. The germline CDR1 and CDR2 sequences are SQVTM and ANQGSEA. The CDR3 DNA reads TGCAGCGTGAAGGGGGCCCCGTTAGGCTACACCTTC. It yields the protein CSVKGAPLGYTF. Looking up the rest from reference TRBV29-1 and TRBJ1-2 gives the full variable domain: SAVISQKPSRDICQRGTSLTIQCQVDSQVTMMFWYRQQPGQSLTLIATANQGSEATYESGFVIDKFPISRPNLTFSTLTVSNMSPEDSSIYLCSVKGAPLGYTFGSGTRLTVV.

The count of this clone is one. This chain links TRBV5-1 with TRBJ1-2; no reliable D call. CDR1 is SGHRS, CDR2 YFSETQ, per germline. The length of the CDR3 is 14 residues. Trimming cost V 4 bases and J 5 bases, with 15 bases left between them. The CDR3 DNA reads TGCGCCAGCAGCCTCTGGACTGGAGAGTATGGCTACACCTTC. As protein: CASSLWTGEYGYTF.

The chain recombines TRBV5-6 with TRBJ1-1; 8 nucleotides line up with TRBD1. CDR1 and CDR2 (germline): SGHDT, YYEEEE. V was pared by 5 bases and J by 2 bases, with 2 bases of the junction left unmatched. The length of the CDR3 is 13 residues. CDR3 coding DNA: TGTGCCAGCAGGGGGACAGGAAACACTGAAGCTTTCTTT. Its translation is CASRGTGNTEAFF.

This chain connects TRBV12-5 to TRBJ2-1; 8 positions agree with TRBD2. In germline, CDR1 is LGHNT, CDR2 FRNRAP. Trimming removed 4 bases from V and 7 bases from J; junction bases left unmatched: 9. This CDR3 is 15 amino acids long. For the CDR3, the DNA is TGTGCTAGTGGTTCTACTACTAGCGGTTGGAATGAGCAGTTCTTC. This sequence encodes CASGSTTSGWNEQFF.

The CDR3 region is CASSFFLRAGGRELFF. As DNA, the CDR3 is TGTGCCAGCAGCTTCTTCCTCCGGGCGGGAGGCCGGGAGCTGTTTTTT. V usage is TRBV7-8 and J usage is TRBJ2-2, with 8 bases aligning to TRBD2. Trimming removed 3 bases from V and 9 bases from J; junction bases left unmatched: 12. The germline V gene encodes CDR1 SGHVS and CDR2 FQNEAQ. The CDR3 contains 16 residues. The full variable domain, rest sourced from reference TRBV7-8 and TRBJ2-2, is GAGVSQSPRYKVAKRGQDVALRCDPISGHVSLFWYQQALGQGPEFLTYFQNEAQLDKSGLPSDRFFAERPEGSVSTLKIQRTQQEDSAVYLCASSFFLRAGGRELFFGEGSRLTVL.

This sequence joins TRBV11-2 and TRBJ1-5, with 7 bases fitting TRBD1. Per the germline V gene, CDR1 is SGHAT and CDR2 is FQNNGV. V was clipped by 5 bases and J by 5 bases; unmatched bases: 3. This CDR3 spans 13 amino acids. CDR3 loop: CASSKDRDQPQHF. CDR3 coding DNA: TGTGCCAGCAGCAAAGACAGGGATCAGCCCCAGCATTTT. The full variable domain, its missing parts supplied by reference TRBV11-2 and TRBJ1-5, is EAGVAQSPRYKIIEKRQSVAFWCNPISGHATLYWYQQILGQGPKLLIQFQNNGVVDDSQLPKDRFSAERLKGVDSTLKIQPAKLEDSAVYLCASSKDRDQPQHFGDGTRLSIL.

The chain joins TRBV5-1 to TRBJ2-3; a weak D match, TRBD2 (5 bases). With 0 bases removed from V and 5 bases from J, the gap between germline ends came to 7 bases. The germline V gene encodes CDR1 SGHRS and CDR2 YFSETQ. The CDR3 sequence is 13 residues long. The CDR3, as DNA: TGCGCCAGCAGCTTGGACGCGGGAGATACGCAGTATTTT. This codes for CASSLDAGDTQYF. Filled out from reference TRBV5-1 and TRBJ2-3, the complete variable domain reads KAGVTQTPRYLIKTRGQQVTLSCSPISGHRSVSWYQQTPGQGLQFLFEYFSETQRNKGNFPGRFSGRQFSNSRSEMNVSTLELGDSALYLCASSLDAGDTQYFGPGTRLTVL.

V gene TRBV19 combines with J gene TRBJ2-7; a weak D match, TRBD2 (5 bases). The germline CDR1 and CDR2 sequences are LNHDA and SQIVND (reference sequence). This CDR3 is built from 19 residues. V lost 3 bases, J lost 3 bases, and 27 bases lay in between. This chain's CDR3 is CASSIARGLNRPFFYEQYF. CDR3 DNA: TGTGCCAGTAGTATCGCCCGAGGGTTGAACCGACCTTTCTTCTACGAGCAGTACTTC. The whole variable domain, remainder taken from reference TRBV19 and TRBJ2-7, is DGGITQSPKYLFRKEGQNVTLSCEQNLNHDAMYWYRQDPGQGLRLIYYSQIVNDFQKGDIAEGYSVSREKKESFPLTVTSAQKNPTAFYLCASSIARGLNRPFFYEQYFGPGTRLTVT.

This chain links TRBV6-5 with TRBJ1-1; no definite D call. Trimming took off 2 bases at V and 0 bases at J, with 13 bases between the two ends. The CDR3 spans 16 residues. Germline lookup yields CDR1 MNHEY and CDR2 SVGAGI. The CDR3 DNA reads TGTGCCAGCAGTTACGAGTCGACAAAACTGAACACTGAAGCTTTCTTT. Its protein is CASSYESTKLNTEAFF.

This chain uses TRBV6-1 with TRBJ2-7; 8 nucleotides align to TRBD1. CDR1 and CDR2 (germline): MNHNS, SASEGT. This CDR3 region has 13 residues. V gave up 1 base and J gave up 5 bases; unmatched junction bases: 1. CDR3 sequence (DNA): TGTGCCAGCAGTGAAGGGACAGGGCACGAGCAGTACTTC. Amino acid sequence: CASSEGTGHEQYF.

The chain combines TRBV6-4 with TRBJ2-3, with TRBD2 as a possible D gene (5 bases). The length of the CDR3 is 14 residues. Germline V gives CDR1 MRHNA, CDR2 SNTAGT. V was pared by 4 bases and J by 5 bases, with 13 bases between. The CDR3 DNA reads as TGTGCCAGCAGTGGGAAGGGAGAAGAAGATACGCAGTATTTT. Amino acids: CASSGKGEEDTQYF.

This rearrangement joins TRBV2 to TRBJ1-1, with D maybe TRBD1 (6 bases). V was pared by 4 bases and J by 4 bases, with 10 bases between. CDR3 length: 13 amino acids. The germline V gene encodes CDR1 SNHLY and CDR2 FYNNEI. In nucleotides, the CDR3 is TGTGCCAGCAGTGTGCGGACAGCCACTGAAGCTTTCTTT. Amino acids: CASSVRTATEAFF.

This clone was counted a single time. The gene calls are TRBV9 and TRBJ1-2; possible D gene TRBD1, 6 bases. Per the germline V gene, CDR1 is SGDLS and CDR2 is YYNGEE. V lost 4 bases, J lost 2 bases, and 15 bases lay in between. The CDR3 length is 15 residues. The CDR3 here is CASSPSGGLNYGYTF. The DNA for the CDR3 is TGTGCCAGCAGCCCGTCCGGGGGGCTCAACTATGGCTACACCTTC.

The DNA for the CDR3 is TGCGCCAGCAGCCAAGCGGGGAGAAACGAGCAGTACTTC. Translation gives CASSQAGRNEQYF. The rearrangement joins TRBV4-1 to TRBJ2-7; tentatively, D is TRBD2 (5 bases). V was cut by 1 base and J by 5 bases, with 9 bases left in between. CDR3 size: 13 residues. The germline CDR1 and CDR2 sequences are MGHRA and YSYEKL.

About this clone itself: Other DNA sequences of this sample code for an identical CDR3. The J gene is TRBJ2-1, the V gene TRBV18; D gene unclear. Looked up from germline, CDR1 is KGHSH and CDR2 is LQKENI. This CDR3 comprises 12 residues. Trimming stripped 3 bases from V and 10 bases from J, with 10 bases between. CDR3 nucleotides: TGTGCCAGCTCACCGTCCGCAGCGGAGCAGTTCTTC. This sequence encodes CASSPSAAEQFF.

This CDR3 is CASSQGKGLADPYNEQFF. The DNA for the CDR3 is TGCGCCAGCAGCCAAGGTAAGGGACTAGCGGACCCATACAATGAGCAGTTCTTC. The rearrangement uses TRBV4-1 and TRBJ2-1; the match to TRBD2 covers 11 bases. This CDR3 region has 18 residues. Per the germline V gene, CDR1 is MGHRA and CDR2 is YSYEKL. Unmatched junction bases numbered 9, after V lost 1 base and J lost 4 bases.